This TCR beta chain was sequenced in a study of blood T cell repertoires in COVID-19. Study-level background: COVID-19 samples from acute and convalescent phases originated in the United States, Italy and Spain.

V lost 5 bases, J lost 4 bases, and 6 bases lay in between. The CDR3 covers 12 residues. Germline CDR1 reads LNHDA; CDR2 reads SQIVND (reference sequence). Source study methods: Quantification of nucleated cells was approximated via reference gene primer amplification. Profiling relied on immunoSEQ multiplex PCR, and the TCRdb table lists in-frame clones only, not all of them. That table is the source of V, J and clone size, and D and trimming were worked out from the DNA. The sample lists around 190,000 clones, around nine tenths occurring once. The sequencing sample was made of peripheral blood. The chain recombines TRBV19 with TRBJ1-5; D is unclear. This TCR was recovered from a man aged 45-65 years with COVID-19, enrolled during active disease. In DNA, the CDR3 is TGTGCCAGTAGTGTATTGAATCAGCCCCAGCATTTT. Translation gives CASSVLNQPQHF. The whole variable domain, filled in from reference TRBV19 and TRBJ1-5, reads DGGITQSPKYLFRKEGQNVTLSCEQNLNHDAMYWYRQDPGQGLRLIYYSQIVNDFQKGDIAEGYSVSREKKESFPLTVTSAQKNPTAFYLCASSVLNQPQHFGDGTRLSIL.